These T cell receptor beta chains were read from a single sample in a study of blood T cell repertoires in COVID-19. Assay used: immunoSEQ multiplex PCR; TCRdb lists only in-frame clones, some missing. The sample includes 30,000 to 40,000 clones, over 80% of them seen just once. The sequencing input was peripheral blood. These receptors were collected from a man aged 50 to 60 with active COVID-19. The conserved cysteine and the conserved F or W are not part of the CDR3 here.

CDR3: ASSDSGGPDTQY
V: TRBV5-6
J: TRBJ2-3

CDR3: ASSPGGQSTDTQY
V: TRBV18
J: TRBJ2-3

CDR3: ASSQGRADTQY
V: TRBV10-1
J: TRBJ2-3

CDR3: ASSYHVGGAGELF
V: TRBV6-5
J: TRBJ2-2

CDR3: ASSLQVYYGYT
V: TRBV2
J: TRBJ1-2

CDR3: ASSHGQANEQY
V: TRBV4-3
J: TRBJ2-7

CDR3: ATSDPTGPRYNEQF
V: TRBV24-1
J: TRBJ2-1

CDR3: ASSLSHSPGGEQY
V: TRBV27
J: TRBJ2-7

CDR3: ASSGSTGLGEQY
V: TRBV10-2
J: TRBJ2-7

CDR3: ASSDDREQF
V: TRBV5-1
J: TRBJ2-1

CDR3: ASSSLRPLGGFGTEAF
V: TRBV11-2
J: TRBJ1-1

CDR3: ASSQLVRGDTQY
V: TRBV4-1
J: TRBJ2-3

CDR3: ATTGPGELF
V: TRBV3-1/TRBV3-2
J: TRBJ2-2

CDR3: ASSLAQMNTEAF
V: TRBV5-1
J: TRBJ1-1

CDR3: ASSLKPGQTNTGELF
V: TRBV3-1/TRBV3-2
J: TRBJ2-2

CDR3: ASSQTSSRAQY
V: TRBV3-1/TRBV3-2
J: TRBJ2-5

CDR3: ASLFFETQY
V: TRBV7-2
J: TRBJ2-5

CDR3: ASSPKRRVLPYEQY
V: TRBV7-2
J: TRBJ2-7

CDR3: ASSIGSVSSTDTQY
V: TRBV5-1
J: TRBJ2-3

CDR3: ASSFRGTEAF
V: TRBV6-5
J: TRBJ1-1

CDR3: ASSPTSGGKETQY
V: TRBV7-2
J: TRBJ2-5

CDR3: ASSEALGAGNQPQH
V: TRBV6-1
J: TRBJ1-5

CDR3: ASSISSGGAKNIQY
V: TRBV19
J: TRBJ2-4

CDR3: ASSRRQGVYEQY
V: TRBV3-1/TRBV3-2
J: TRBJ2-7

CDR3: ASTLVGQGTYEQY
V: TRBV6-5
J: TRBJ2-7

CDR3: ASRGDRGPYEQY
V: TRBV10-1
J: TRBJ2-7

CDR3: ASRGQFRSPLH
V: TRBV7-2
J: TRBJ1-6

CDR3: ASSQEGYNQPQH
V: TRBV4-1
J: TRBJ1-5

CDR3: ASSLASPGGMTDTQY
V: TRBV5-1
J: TRBJ2-3

CDR3: ASSVVQGAKDEQF
V: TRBV9
J: TRBJ2-1